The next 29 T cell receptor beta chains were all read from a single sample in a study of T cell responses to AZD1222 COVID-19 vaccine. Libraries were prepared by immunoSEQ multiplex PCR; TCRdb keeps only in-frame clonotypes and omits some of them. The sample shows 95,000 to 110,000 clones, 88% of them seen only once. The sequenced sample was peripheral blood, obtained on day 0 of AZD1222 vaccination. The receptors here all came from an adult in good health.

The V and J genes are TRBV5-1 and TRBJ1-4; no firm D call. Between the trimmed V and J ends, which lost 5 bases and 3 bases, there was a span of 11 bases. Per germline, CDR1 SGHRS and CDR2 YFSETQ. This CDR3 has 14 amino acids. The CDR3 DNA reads TGCGCCAGCAGAAGGGTGCAATCTAATGAAAAACTGTTTTTT. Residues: CASRRVQSNEKLFF.

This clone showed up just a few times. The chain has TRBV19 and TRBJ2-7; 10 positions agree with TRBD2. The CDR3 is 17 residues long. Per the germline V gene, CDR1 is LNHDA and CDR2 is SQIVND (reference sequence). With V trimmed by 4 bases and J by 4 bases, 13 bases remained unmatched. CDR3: CASSSHPSSGGRYEQYF. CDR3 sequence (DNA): TGTGCCAGTAGTAGCCACCCCTCTAGCGGGGGCCGATACGAGCAGTACTTC.

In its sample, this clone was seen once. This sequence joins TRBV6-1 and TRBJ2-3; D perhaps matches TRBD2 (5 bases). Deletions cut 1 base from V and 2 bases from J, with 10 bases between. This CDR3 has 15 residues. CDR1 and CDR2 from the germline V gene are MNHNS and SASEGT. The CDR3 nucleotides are TGTGCCAGCAGTGAAGAGCGGTCTTTCACAGATACGCAGTATTTT. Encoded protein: CASSEERSFTDTQYF.

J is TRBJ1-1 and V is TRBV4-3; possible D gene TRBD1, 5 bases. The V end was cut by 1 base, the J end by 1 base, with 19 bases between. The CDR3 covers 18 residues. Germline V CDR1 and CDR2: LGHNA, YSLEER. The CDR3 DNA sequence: TGCGCCAGCAGCCAAGGGGGTTTTAGGGAGGGGCCGAACACTGAAGCTTTCTTT. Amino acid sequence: CASSQGGFREGPNTEAFF.

This CDR3 reads CASRGSGTGELFF. CDR3 nucleotides: TGTGCCAGCAGGGGGAGTGGAACCGGGGAGCTGTTTTTT. This chain joins TRBV2 and TRBJ2-2, with a tentative D call TRBD2 (5 bases). Looked up from germline, CDR1 is SNHLY and CDR2 is FYNNEI. The CDR3 covers 13 residues. The V and J ends lost 6 bases and 5 bases respectively, with 10 bases between them.

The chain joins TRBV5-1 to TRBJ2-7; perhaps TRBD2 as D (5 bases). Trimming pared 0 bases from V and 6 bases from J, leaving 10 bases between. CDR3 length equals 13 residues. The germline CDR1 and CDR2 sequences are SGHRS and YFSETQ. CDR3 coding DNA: TGCGCCAGCAGCTTGGGTTCCGGGGTCGAGCAGTACTTC. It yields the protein CASSLGSGVEQYF.

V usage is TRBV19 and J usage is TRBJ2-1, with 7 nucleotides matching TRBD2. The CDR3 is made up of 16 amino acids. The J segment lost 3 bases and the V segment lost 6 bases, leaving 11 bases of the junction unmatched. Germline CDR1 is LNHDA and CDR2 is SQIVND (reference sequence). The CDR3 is CASRSFDPSGYNEQFF. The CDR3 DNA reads TGTGCCAGTAGATCATTCGATCCTAGCGGCTACAATGAGCAGTTCTTC.

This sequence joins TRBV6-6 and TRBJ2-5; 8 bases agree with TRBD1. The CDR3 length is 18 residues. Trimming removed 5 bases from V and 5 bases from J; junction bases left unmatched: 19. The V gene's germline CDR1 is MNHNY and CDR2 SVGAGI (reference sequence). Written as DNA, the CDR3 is TGTGCCAGCAGTCCCCCAATTCCGGGCACAGGGGGAAGGGAGACCCAGTACTTC. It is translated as CASSPPIPGTGGRETQYF.

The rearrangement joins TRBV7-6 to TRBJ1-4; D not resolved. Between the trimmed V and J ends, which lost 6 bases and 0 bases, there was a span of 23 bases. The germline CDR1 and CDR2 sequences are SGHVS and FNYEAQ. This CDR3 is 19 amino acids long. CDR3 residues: CASREQTLVQPSTNEKLFF. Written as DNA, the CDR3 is TGTGCCAGCAGGGAACAGACACTTGTTCAACCTTCAACTAATGAAAAACTGTTTTTT. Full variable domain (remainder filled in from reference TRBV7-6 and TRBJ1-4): GAGVSQSPRYKVTKRGQDVALRCDPISGHVSLYWYRQALGQGPEFLTYFNYEAQQDKSGLPNDRFSAERPEGSISTLTIQRTEQRDSAMYRCASREQTLVQPSTNEKLFFGSGTQLSVL.

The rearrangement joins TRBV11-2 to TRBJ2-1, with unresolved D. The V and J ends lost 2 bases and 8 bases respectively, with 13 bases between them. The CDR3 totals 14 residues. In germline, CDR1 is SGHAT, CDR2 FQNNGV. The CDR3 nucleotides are TGTGCCAGCAGCTTACGCGGAACTGGTTATGAGCAGTTCTTC. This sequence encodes CASSLRGTGYEQFF.

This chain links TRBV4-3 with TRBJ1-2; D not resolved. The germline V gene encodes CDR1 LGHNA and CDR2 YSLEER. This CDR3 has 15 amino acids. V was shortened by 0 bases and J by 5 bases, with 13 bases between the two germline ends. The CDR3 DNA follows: TGCGCCAGCAGCCAAGATCTGAGCAGGAAGTATGGCTACACCTTC. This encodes CASSQDLSRKYGYTF.

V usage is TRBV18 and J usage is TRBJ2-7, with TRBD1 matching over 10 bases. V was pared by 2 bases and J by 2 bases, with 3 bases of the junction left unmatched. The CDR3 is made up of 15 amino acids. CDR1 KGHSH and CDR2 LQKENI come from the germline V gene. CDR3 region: CASSPWTGGAYEQYF. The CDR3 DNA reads TGTGCCAGCTCACCATGGACAGGGGGGGCCTACGAGCAGTACTTC.

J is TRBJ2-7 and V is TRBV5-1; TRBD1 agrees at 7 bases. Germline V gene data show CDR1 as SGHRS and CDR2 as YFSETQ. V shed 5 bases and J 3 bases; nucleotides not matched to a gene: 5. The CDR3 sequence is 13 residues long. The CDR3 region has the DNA TGCGCCAGCAGGAAGACAGGGAACTACGAGCAGTACTTC. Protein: CASRKTGNYEQYF. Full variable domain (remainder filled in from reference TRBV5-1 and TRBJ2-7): KAGVTQTPRYLIKTRGQQVTLSCSPISGHRSVSWYQQTPGQGLQFLFEYFSETQRNKGNFPGRFSGRQFSNSRSEMNVSTLELGDSALYLCASRKTGNYEQYFGPGTRLTVT.

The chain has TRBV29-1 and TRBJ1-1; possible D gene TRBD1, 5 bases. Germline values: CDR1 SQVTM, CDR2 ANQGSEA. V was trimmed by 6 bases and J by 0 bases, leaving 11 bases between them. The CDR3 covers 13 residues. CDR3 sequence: CSVQTEVNTEAFF. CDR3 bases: TGCAGCGTCCAGACAGAAGTGAACACTGAAGCTTTCTTT.

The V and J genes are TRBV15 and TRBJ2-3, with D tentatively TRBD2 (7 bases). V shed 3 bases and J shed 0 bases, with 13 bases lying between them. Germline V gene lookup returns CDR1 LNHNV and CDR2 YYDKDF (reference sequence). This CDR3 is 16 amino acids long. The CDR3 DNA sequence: TGTGCCACCAGCAGGTGGGGGGGGCGCAGCACAGATACGCAGTATTTT. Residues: CATSRWGGRSTDTQYF.

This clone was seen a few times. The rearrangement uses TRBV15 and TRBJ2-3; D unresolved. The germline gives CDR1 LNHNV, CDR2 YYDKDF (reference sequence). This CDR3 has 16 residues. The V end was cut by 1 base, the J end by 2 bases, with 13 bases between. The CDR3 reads CATSRGPPRTTDTQYF. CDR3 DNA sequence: TGTGCCACCAGCAGAGGACCCCCGCGGACCACAGATACGCAGTATTTT.

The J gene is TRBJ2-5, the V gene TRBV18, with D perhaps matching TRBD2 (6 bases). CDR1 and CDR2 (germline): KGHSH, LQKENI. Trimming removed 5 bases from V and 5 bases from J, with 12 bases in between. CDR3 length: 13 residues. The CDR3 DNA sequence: TGTGCCAGCTCAGTGAACGCGGGGGAGACCCAGTACTTC. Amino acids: CASSVNAGETQYF. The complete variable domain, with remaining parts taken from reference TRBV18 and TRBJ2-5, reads NAGVMQNPRHLVRRRGQEARLRCSPMKGHSHVYWYRQLPEEGLKFMVYLQKENIIDESGMPKERFSAEFPKEGPSILRIQQVVRGDSAAYFCASSVNAGETQYFGPGTRLLVL.

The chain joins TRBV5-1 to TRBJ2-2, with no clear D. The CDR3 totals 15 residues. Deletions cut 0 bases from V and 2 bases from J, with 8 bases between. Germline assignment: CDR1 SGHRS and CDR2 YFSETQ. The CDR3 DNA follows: TGCGCCAGCAGCTTGGGTTCACTAAACACCGGGGAGCTGTTTTTT. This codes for CASSLGSLNTGELFF.

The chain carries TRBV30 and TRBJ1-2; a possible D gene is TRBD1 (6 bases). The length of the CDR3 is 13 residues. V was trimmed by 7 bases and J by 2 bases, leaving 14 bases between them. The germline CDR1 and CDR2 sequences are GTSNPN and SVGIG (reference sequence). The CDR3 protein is CASSSGTNYGYTF. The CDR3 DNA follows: TGTGCCTCCTCGTCCGGGACAAACTATGGCTACACCTTC.

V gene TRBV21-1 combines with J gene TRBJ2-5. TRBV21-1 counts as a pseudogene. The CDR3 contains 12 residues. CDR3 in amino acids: CASSKVPPTQYF. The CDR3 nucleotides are TGTGCCAGCAGCAAAGTCCCCCCGACCCAGTACTTC.

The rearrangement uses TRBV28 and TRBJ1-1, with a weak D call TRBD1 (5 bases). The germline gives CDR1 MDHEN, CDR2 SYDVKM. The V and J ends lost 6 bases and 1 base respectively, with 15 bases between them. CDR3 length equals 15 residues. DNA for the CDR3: TGTGCCAGCAGCCACTGGGGGGGGAAGAACACTGAAGCTTTCTTT. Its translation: CASSHWGGKNTEAFF.

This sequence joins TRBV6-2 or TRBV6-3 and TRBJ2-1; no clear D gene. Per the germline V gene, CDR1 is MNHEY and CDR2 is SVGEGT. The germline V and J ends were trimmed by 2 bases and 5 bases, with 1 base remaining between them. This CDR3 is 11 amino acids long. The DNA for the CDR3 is TGTGCCAGCAGTTACCACAATGAGCAGTTCTTC. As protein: CASSYHNEQFF.

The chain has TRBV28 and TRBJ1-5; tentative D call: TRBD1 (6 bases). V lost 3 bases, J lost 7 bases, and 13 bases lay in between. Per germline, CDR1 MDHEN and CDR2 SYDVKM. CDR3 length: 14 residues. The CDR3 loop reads CASSFTGAEQPQHF. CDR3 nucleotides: TGTGCCAGCAGTTTTACGGGGGCGGAACAGCCCCAGCATTTT.

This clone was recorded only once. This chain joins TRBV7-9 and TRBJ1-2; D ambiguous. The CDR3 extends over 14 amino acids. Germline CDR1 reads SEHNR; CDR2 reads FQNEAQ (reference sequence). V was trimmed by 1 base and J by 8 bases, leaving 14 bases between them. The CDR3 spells CASSLGSSALGYTF. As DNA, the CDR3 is TGTGCCAGCAGCTTAGGGAGTTCGGCGTTGGGCTACACCTTC.

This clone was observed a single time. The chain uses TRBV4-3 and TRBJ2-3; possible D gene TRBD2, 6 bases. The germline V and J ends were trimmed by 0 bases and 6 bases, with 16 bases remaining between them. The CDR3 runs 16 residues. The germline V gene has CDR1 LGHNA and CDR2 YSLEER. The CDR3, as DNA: TGCGCCAGCAGCCAAGATTCCGGCGGGGTTTCCGATACGCAGTATTTT. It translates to CASSQDSGGVSDTQYF.

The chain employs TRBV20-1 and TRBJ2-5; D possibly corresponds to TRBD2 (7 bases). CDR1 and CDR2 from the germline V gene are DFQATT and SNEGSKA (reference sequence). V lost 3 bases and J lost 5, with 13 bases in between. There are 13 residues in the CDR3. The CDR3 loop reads CSASRGAGETQYF. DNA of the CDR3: TGCAGTGCTAGTCGGGGGGCAGGGGAGACCCAGTACTTC.

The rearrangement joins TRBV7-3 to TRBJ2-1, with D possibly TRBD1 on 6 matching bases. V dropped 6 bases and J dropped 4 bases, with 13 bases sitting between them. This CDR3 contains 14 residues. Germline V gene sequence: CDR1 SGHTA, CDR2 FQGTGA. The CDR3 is CASSRQGIYNEQFF. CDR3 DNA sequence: TGTGCCAGCAGTAGGCAGGGGATTTACAATGAGCAGTTCTTC.

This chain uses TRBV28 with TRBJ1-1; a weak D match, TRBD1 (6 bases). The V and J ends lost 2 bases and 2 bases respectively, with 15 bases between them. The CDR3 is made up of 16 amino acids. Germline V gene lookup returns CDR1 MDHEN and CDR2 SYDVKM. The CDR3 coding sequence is TGTGCCAGCAGTTTAGGGGGGGCAGGAGGAAACACTGAAGCTTTCTTT. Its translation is CASSLGGAGGNTEAFF.

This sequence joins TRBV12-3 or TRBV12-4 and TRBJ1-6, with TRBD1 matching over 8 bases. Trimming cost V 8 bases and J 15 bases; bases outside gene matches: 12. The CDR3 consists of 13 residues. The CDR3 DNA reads TGTGCCAGCTGTTCGACAGGGGTCGGAGGCCTCCACTTT. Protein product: CASCSTGVGGLHF.